This TCR beta chain was recorded in a study of pediatric ulcerative colitis. The length of the CDR3 is 16 residues. The V gene lost 2 bases and the J gene lost 1 base, with 15 bases spanning the gap. Germline V gives CDR1 SGDLS, CDR2 YYNGEE. Samples were sequenced at Survey level, maximum 500,000 reads. The data were produced by immunoSEQ multiplex PCR, yet TCRdb's version contains in-frame clones alone and is incomplete. Among 59,000 or so clones listed, just over 75% were seen once. Material: blood. This sequence was found in a boy between 5 and 17 years old with moderate ulcerative colitis. The J gene is TRBJ2-5, the V gene TRBV9; perhaps D is TRBD1 or TRBD2 (6 bases each). The CDR3 sequence is CASSVLGGRGQETQYF. CDR3 DNA: TGTGCCAGCAGCGTCCTGGGGGGCAGGGGCCAAGAGACCCAGTACTTC.